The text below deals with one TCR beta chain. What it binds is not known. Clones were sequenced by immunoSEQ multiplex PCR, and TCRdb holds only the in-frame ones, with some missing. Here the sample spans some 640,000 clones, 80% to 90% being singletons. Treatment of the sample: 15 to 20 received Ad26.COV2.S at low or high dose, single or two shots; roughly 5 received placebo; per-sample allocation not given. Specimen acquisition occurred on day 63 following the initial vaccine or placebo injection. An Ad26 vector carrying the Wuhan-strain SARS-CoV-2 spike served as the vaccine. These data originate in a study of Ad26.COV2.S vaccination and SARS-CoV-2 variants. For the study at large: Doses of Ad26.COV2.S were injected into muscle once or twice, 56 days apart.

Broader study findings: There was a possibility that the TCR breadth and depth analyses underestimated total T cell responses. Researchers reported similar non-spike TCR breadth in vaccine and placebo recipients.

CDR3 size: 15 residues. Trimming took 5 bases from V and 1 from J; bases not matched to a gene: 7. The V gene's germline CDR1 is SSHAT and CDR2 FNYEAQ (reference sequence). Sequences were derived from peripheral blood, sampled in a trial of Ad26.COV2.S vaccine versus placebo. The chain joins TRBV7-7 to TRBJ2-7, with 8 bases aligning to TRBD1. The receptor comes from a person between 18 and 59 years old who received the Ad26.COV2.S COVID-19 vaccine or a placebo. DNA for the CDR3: TGTGCCAGCAGCCCCGGGCAGGGGGCATCCTACGAGCAGTACTTC. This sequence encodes CASSPGQGASYEQYF. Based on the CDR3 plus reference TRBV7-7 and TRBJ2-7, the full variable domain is GAGVSQSPRYKVTKRGQDVTLRCDPISSHATLYWYQQALGQGPEFLTYFNYEAQPDKSGLPSDRFSAERPEGSISTLTIQRTEQRDSAMYRCASSPGQGASYEQYFGPGTRLTVT.